These T cell receptor beta chains were read from a single sample in a study of shared clonotypes between healthy human individuals. TCRdb keeps only in-frame clones here, not all; method: immunoSEQ multiplex PCR. Of a few hundred thousand clones in the sample, less than 75% were seen once. The material sequenced was memory CD4+ T cells sorted from blood. These receptors came from a man aged 25-45 years in good health. Both conserved end residues are part of each CDR3. A D gene is named only where the DNA matches it firmly. Clone size is not always given. Where it is, it says once, few, many or a class for expanded clones.

d_call: TRBD2
clone_size: .
v_call: TRBV7-3
j_call: TRBJ2-2
cdr3_nt: TGTGCCAGCAGCCGGGGACTAGCCCGTAGGCTGTTTTTT
cdr3_aa: CASSRGLARRLFF

d_call: .
clone_size: .
v_call: TRBV5-1
j_call: TRBJ2-2
cdr3_nt: TGCGCCAGCGAAGAGACAGGCCACACCGGGGAGCTGTTTTTT
cdr3_aa: CASEETGHTGELFF

d_call: TRBD2
clone_size: once
v_call: TRBV29-1
j_call: TRBJ2-7
cdr3_nt: TGCAGCGTTGGGGAGGGCCTGTACGAGCAGTACTTC
cdr3_aa: CSVGEGLYEQYF

d_call: .
clone_size: .
v_call: TRBV10-3
j_call: TRBJ2-7
cdr3_nt: TGTGCCACCTCGGATATACGAGGCTCCTACGAGCAGTACTTC
cdr3_aa: CATSDIRGSYEQYF

d_call: .
clone_size: .
v_call: TRBV6-1
j_call: TRBJ1-2
cdr3_nt: TGTGCCAGCAGTGAAAGCCAGTTCTATGGCTACACCTTC
cdr3_aa: CASSESQFYGYTF

d_call: TRBD1
clone_size: .
v_call: TRBV30
j_call: TRBJ1-1
cdr3_nt: TGTGCCTGGAGCCCCGGACAGGGAAACACTGAAGCTTTCTTT
cdr3_aa: CAWSPGQGNTEAFF

d_call: TRBD1
clone_size: .
v_call: TRBV7-9
j_call: TRBJ1-4
cdr3_nt: TGTGCCAGCAGATTGGGACAGGGGGAAGAAAAACTGTTTTTT
cdr3_aa: CASRLGQGEEKLFF

d_call: .
clone_size: .
v_call: TRBV7-3
j_call: TRBJ2-5
cdr3_nt: TGTGCCAGCAGCTTGATGGGGTACCAAGAGACCCAGTACTTC
cdr3_aa: CASSLMGYQETQYF

d_call: .
clone_size: .
v_call: TRBV7-2
j_call: TRBJ1-5
cdr3_nt: TGTGCTAGCAGCTCTTTCGCAGCTAGCAATCAGCCCCAGCATTTT
cdr3_aa: CASSSFAASNQPQHF

d_call: .
clone_size: few
v_call: TRBV18
j_call: TRBJ2-7
cdr3_nt: TGTGCCAGCTCGGCTCTAATACAGTCCTACGAGCAGTACTTC
cdr3_aa: CASSALIQSYEQYF

d_call: TRBD1
clone_size: once
v_call: TRBV5-1
j_call: TRBJ2-1
cdr3_nt: TGCGCCAGCAGCAGGGACAGGGGAGCCTCCTACAATGAGCAGTTCTTC
cdr3_aa: CASSRDRGASYNEQFF

d_call: .
clone_size: .
v_call: TRBV7-7
j_call: TRBJ2-2
cdr3_nt: TGTGCTAGCAGCATCACCGGCGGGGAGCTGTTTTTT
cdr3_aa: CASSITGGELFF

d_call: TRBD1
clone_size: .
v_call: TRBV11-2
j_call: TRBJ2-2
cdr3_nt: TGTGCCAGCAGCCGACCTCAGGGGGCGGGCGGGGAGCTGTTTTTT
cdr3_aa: CASSRPQGAGGELFF

d_call: .
clone_size: few
v_call: TRBV18
j_call: TRBJ2-3
cdr3_nt: TGTGCCAGCTCACCTCTACCCCGAGATACGCAGTATTTT
cdr3_aa: CASSPLPRDTQYF

d_call: .
clone_size: .
v_call: TRBV28
j_call: TRBJ2-6
cdr3_nt: TGTGCCAGCAGTTTATCGCACTCTGGGGCCAACGTCCTGACTTTC
cdr3_aa: CASSLSHSGANVLTF